This passage covers 23 T cell receptor beta chains from one sample sequenced in a study of OX40 agonist ivuxolimab in advanced cancers. Measured with immunoSEQ multiplex PCR; TCRdb has only the in-frame clones, and not every one. This sample carries tens of thousands of clones, approximately 88% of them seen once, and the ten largest clones take 11% to 15%. The material was CD4+ or CD8+ T cells sorted from blood, obtained in a trial of the OX40 agonist ivuxolimab. The receptors shown here come from an adult with an advanced solid tumor such as melanoma, head and neck, liver or kidney cancer.

In this sample, this clone turned up once. The chain has TRBV19 and TRBJ2-7; 9 bases fit TRBD1. Germline CDR1 is LNHDA and CDR2 is SQIVND (reference sequence). The CDR3 spans 16 residues. The trim removed 3 bases at V and 5 bases at J, leaving 11 bases unmatched. Here the CDR3 reads CASSIFVDRGSHEQYF. In DNA, the CDR3 is TGTGCCAGTAGTATTTTCGTGGACAGGGGAAGCCACGAGCAGTACTTC.

A few counts support this clone. The DNA of the CDR3 is TGTGCCAGCAGTGGACTAGCGGGAGCTCAAGAGACCCAGTACTTC. Amino acids: CASSGLAGAQETQYF. J is TRBJ2-5 and V is TRBV6-1; TRBD2 matches 12 bases. CDR1 and CDR2 from the germline V gene are MNHNS and SASEGT. This CDR3 has 15 amino acids. V lost 4 bases, J lost 2 bases, and 2 bases stayed unmatched.

The chain recombines TRBV7-9 with TRBJ1-4; 9 bases fit TRBD1. The CDR3 sequence is 18 residues long. Germline CDR1 reads SEHNR; CDR2 reads FQNEAQ (reference sequence). V shed 5 bases and J 6 bases; nucleotides not matched to a gene: 16. CDR3 residues: CASSPSYTRDREHEKLFF. The CDR3 DNA follows: TGTGCCAGCAGCCCTAGCTACACCCGGGACAGGGAGCATGAAAAACTGTTTTTT. Filled out from reference TRBV7-9 and TRBJ1-4, the complete variable domain reads DTGVSQNPRHKITKRGQNVTFRCDPISEHNRLYWYRQTLGQGPEFLTYFQNEAQLEKSRLLSDRFSAERPKGSFSTLEIQRTEQGDSAMYLCASSPSYTRDREHEKLFFGSGTQLSVL.

This rearrangement joins TRBV5-1 to TRBJ2-1; D might be TRBD2 (6 bases). The CDR3 extends over 15 amino acids. Looked up from germline, CDR1 is SGHRS and CDR2 is YFSETQ. V was cut by 1 base and J by 0 bases, with 8 bases left in between. The CDR3 here is CASSLLASSYNEQFF. CDR3 in DNA: TGCGCCAGCAGCTTGCTAGCGAGCTCCTACAATGAGCAGTTCTTC.

This chain uses TRBV11-1 with TRBJ2-4, with D perhaps TRBD1 or TRBD2 (6 bases each). The CDR3 is 16 residues long. Germline V lookup: CDR1 SGHAT, CDR2 FQDESV (reference sequence). V dropped 5 bases and J dropped 4 bases, with 18 bases sitting between them. The CDR3 coding sequence is TGTGCCAGCAGCCTACTAGAGGGGGGCAAAAAAAACATTCAGTACTTC. It encodes CASSLLEGGKKNIQYF.

The genes are TRBV25-1 and TRBJ2-7; 7 nucleotides align to TRBD1. The germline CDR1 and CDR2 sequences are MGHDK and SYGVNS. The CDR3 extends over 15 amino acids. After removal of 8 bases from V and 4 bases from J, the junction contained 14 bases not matched to a gene. The CDR3 DNA is TGTGCCAGCTCACCTTCTAACAGGGGCTCTTACGAGCAGTACTTC. Encoded protein: CASSPSNRGSYEQYF.

In this sample, this clone turned up a few times. Only one base separates this from a far larger clonotype, so it likely reflects a read error. Other nucleotide sequences from this sample produce the same CDR3. The chain recombines TRBV5-1 with TRBJ2-7; D unresolved. This CDR3 region has 12 residues. CDR1 and CDR2 (germline): SGHRS, YFSETQ. V gave up 1 base and J gave up 4 bases, with 6 bases separating them. The CDR3 sequence: CASSLSSYEQYF. CDR3 bases: TGCGCCAGCAGCTTGTCCTCGTACGAGCAGTACTTC.

The V call is TRBV18, the J call TRBJ2-3; 9 bases are shared with TRBD2. The trim removed 3 bases at V and 5 bases at J, leaving 3 bases unmatched. The germline V gene encodes CDR1 KGHSH and CDR2 LQKENI. The CDR3 is 14 residues long. The CDR3, as DNA: TGTGCCAGCTCACCGGTAGCGGGAGAAGATACGCAGTATTTT. Translated: CASSPVAGEDTQYF.

This chain uses TRBV10-3 with TRBJ2-1, with 12 positions matching TRBD2. J gave up 7 bases and V 10 bases, and 14 bases lay outside the gene matches. The CDR3 totals 16 residues. CDR1 and CDR2 (germline): ENHRY, SYGVKD. In nucleotides, the CDR3 is TGTGCCAGCTCGACTAGCGGGAGTTTCATCGGAAATGAGCAGTTCTTC. This translates into CASSTSGSFIGNEQFF.

V usage is TRBV14 and J usage is TRBJ2-2; 13 bases align to TRBD2. The length of the CDR3 is 20 residues. The J segment lost 0 bases and the V segment lost 3 bases, leaving 10 bases of the junction unmatched. Germline V gene data show CDR1 as SGHDN and CDR2 as FVKESK. This CDR3 is CASSHPPGLAGTANTGELFF. The DNA of the CDR3 is TGTGCCAGCAGCCATCCTCCGGGACTAGCGGGGACGGCGAACACCGGGGAGCTGTTTTTT. The whole variable domain, remainder taken from reference TRBV14 and TRBJ2-2, is EAGVTQFPSHSVIEKGQTVTLRCDPISGHDNLYWYRRVMGKEIKFLLHFVKESKQDESGMPNNRFLAERTGGTYSTLKVQPAELEDSGVYFCASSHPPGLAGTANTGELFFGEGSRLTVL.

Regarding this clone: The junction departs from the called germline gene at one end, perhaps through a read error. V and J are TRBV5-1 and TRBJ2-7; the D gene is possibly TRBD2 (6 bases). The germline CDR1 and CDR2 sequences are SGHRS and YFSETQ. The CDR3 extends over 12 amino acids. The CDR3 nucleotides read TGCGCCAGCAGCTCGACCCGGGACTTTATAGCGTTC. This encodes CASSSTRDFIAF.

This clone was seen once. The CDR3 spells CASSRPTLQETQYF. The DNA for the CDR3 is TGTGCCAGCTCACGGCCGACATTACAAGAGACCCAGTACTTC. The chain is built from TRBV18 and TRBJ2-5; D is unclear. The CDR3 runs 14 residues. V was pared by 4 bases and J by 2 bases, with 11 bases between. Germline V gene lookup returns CDR1 KGHSH and CDR2 LQKENI.

A word on this clone: A read error likely explains this, since a far larger clone differs by one base. This sample also contains other DNA sequences that code for the same CDR3. This chain uses TRBV5-1 with TRBJ2-7, with D possibly matching TRBD1 (5 bases). This CDR3 has 15 residues. Between the trimmed V and J ends, which lost 0 bases and 5 bases, there was a span of 15 bases. Germline V gives CDR1 SGHRS, CDR2 YFSETQ. This CDR3 reads CASSLGGQEEDEQYF. The CDR3 DNA is TGCGCCAGCAGCTTGGGGGGCCAGGAAGAGGACGAGCAGTACTTC.

V is TRBV21-1 and J is TRBJ2-2; TRBD1, the D gene given by the table, was not confirmed from the DNA. TRBV21-1 is a pseudogene segment. The CDR3 has 15 amino acids. Here the CDR3 reads CATLKDRVYTGELFF. The CDR3 nucleotides read TGTGCCACCCTAAAGGACAGAGTCTACACCGGGGAGCTGTTTTTT.

The chain links TRBV19 to TRBJ2-3, with 8 bases fitting TRBD2. This CDR3 has 13 amino acids. Germline CDR1 and CDR2: LNHDA and SQIVND (reference sequence). The ends lost 2 bases at V and 6 bases at J; junction bases unmatched: 1. The chain's CDR3 is CASSILAGDTQYF. DNA of the CDR3: TGTGCCAGTAGTATACTAGCGGGCGATACGCAGTATTTT.

V and J are TRBV2 and TRBJ2-3, with 15 bases aligning to TRBD2. V trimming: 3 bases; J trimming: 6 bases; junction bases outside the gene matches: 4. Germline V gene sequence: CDR1 SNHLY, CDR2 FYNNEI. The CDR3 is made up of 16 amino acids. The chain's CDR3 is CASSDGLAGGVDTQYF. The CDR3 DNA reads as TGTGCCAGCAGTGATGGACTAGCGGGAGGGGTGGATACGCAGTATTTT.

This chain uses TRBV12-2 with TRBJ2-7. TRBV12-2 is listed as a pseudogene. CDR3 length equals 13 residues. The CDR3 here is CASRLVGSYEQYF. The DNA for the CDR3 is TGTGCAAGTCGCTTAGTCGGATCCTACGAGCAGTACTTC.

This clone was observed a single time. V is TRBV5-1 and J is TRBJ2-7; unclear D gene. V lost 8 bases to trimming and J lost 3 bases, with 18 bases between them. CDR3 length equals 14 residues. Germline V gene sequence: CDR1 SGHRS, CDR2 YFSETQ. The CDR3 loop reads CARHPPRASYEQYF. For the CDR3, the DNA is TGCGCCAGACATCCCCCCCGGGCAAGCTACGAGCAGTACTTC.

V usage is TRBV10-3 and J usage is TRBJ2-6; the D call may be TRBD1 or TRBD2 (5 bases each). CDR3 length equals 17 residues. Germline V lookup: CDR1 ENHRY, CDR2 SYGVKD. The V and J ends lost 3 bases and 2 bases respectively, with 14 bases between them. CDR3 sequence: CAISDPGRGAGANVLTF. DNA for the CDR3: TGTGCCATCAGTGACCCCGGTCGAGGGGCTGGGGCCAACGTCCTGACTTTC.

The V gene is TRBV29-1, the J gene TRBJ1-1; D is unresolved. The CDR3 is 13 amino acids. V was shortened by 3 bases and J by 4 bases, with 12 bases between the two germline ends. Germline loops: CDR1 SQVTM, CDR2 ANQGSEA. CDR3 DNA sequence: TGCAGCGTTGAGTGGCGTCGTCCCACTGAAGCTTTCTTT. Its protein is CSVEWRRPTEAFF.

The genes are TRBV15 and TRBJ1-5, with TRBD1 matching over 10 bases. V gave up 5 bases and J gave up 6 bases; unmatched junction bases: 1. The CDR3 sequence is 13 residues long. Germline V gives CDR1 LNHNV, CDR2 YYDKDF (reference sequence). The CDR3 is CATSRQGAQPQHF. The CDR3 DNA reads TGTGCCACCAGCCGACAGGGGGCTCAGCCCCAGCATTTT.

This sequence joins TRBV18 and TRBJ2-1, with TRBD1 identical over 9 bases. CDR1 KGHSH and CDR2 LQKENI come from the germline V gene. The CDR3 loop spans 15 amino acids. J gave up 5 bases and V 3 bases, and 5 bases lay outside the gene matches. The CDR3 DNA follows: TGTGCCAGCTCACCCGGACAGGGGCGGAACAATGAGCAGTTCTTC. Amino acids: CASSPGQGRNNEQFF.

V and J are TRBV30 and TRBJ2-2, with TRBD2 matching 10 bases. The CDR3 is 15 residues long. Germline values: CDR1 GTSNPN, CDR2 SVGIG (reference sequence). J gave up 4 bases and V 8 bases, and 10 bases lay outside the gene matches. The CDR3 sequence is CAGRPSGRGTGELFF. The CDR3 nucleotides are TGTGCCGGCAGACCTAGCGGGAGAGGCACCGGGGAGCTGTTTTTT. Based on the CDR3 plus reference TRBV30 and TRBJ2-2, the full variable domain is SQTIHQWPATLVQPVGSPLSLECTVEGTSNPNLYWYRQAAGRGLQLLFYSVGIGQISSEVPQNLSASRPQDRQFILSSKKLLLSDSGFYLCAGRPSGRGTGELFFGEGSRLTVL.